Included here is one T cell receptor beta chain sequence, with context. At one end the junction does not follow the germline gene, possibly because of a read error. Sequenced by immunoSEQ multiplex PCR; TCRdb stores in-frame clones only, minus some. The sample carries fewer than 95,000 clones, under 90% recorded once. This sample is part of a study of OX40 agonist ivuxolimab in advanced cancers. In germline, CDR1 is SQVTM, CDR2 ANQGSEA. This CDR3 contains 13 residues. The J gene is TRBJ1-1, the V gene TRBV29-1; 8 nucleotides agree with TRBD1. The TCR originated in an adult with an advanced solid tumor such as melanoma, head and neck, liver or kidney cancer. The sample consisted of CD4+ or CD8+ T cells sorted from blood, taken in a trial of the OX40 agonist ivuxolimab. The CDR3 nucleotides are TGCAGCGTTGTGGACAGGGTGAAGACTGAAGCTTTCTTT. It yields the protein CSVVDRVKTEAFF.